This TCR beta chain appears in the sequencing data of a study of T-cell reconstitution after alpha-beta-depleted transplantation in children (dated by TCRdb to the mid-2010s). Looking at the study overall: Using TCR repertoire profiling, the study followed T-cell immune reconstitution in a quantitative way in children after TCRalphabeta/CD19-depleted allogeneic hematopoietic cell transplantation. Overall results and qualifications from the work: In some patients, the high TCRbeta diversity seen at day 60 was put down to recipient T cells and intrathymic progenitors that had survived conditioning. The apparently early alphabetaT-cell count recovery about two months after transplant was reportedly dependent on only several hundred rapidly expanded clones derived from non-depleted graft cells. Hyperexpanded clone frequencies declined over subsequent months; after one year, T-cell counts and TCRbeta diversity were mostly attributed to newly produced T cells.

This clonotype has at least ten counts. Its antigen remains unidentified. Qualities for individual bases were not recorded, and no much larger clone is one base off. There are 13 amino acids in the CDR3, from cysteine to phenylalanine inclusive. The CDR3 DNA has 39 bases and is translated from base 1. Looking up the germline V gene (reference sequence) yields CDR1 MNHEY and CDR2 SMNVEV. At the junction V is shortened by 2 bases and J by 3 bases, with 8 bases in between. Library preparation was by PCR. Reads for this sample came from an Illumina HiSeq 2500. TCR libraries were prepared with molecular barcoding, using unique molecular identifiers to normalize TCRbeta repertoire quantification. TCRdb reran the public reads through fastp at Q25 and MiXCR, keeping productive beta chains. Each entry is one CDR3 protein sequence, shown with its most common DNA and genes. This sample holds about 310,000 distinct CDR3 sequences; around 20% were observed only once. Roughly 11% of the sample lies in the top ten.

Per the publication, the treatment or condition label means: allogeneic hematopoietic cell transplantation with graft depleted of TCRalphabeta T cells and CD19 B cells. The children who served as transplant recipients had been given grafts of TCRalphabeta/CD19-depleted allogeneic hematopoietic cells. Source: PBMCs, mostly from graft donor cells, taken 180 days after TCRalphabeta/CD19-depleted stem cell transplant. This TCR was sampled from a male patient between 5 and 17 years old who had a stem cell transplant for acute lymphoblastic leukemia, so the T cells may come from the graft donor. Recombination joined TRBV27 with TRBJ2-7; TRBD1 is a weak D gene call, 6 bases matching. DNA sequence: TGTGCCAGCAGTTTAACAGGGTACTACGAGCAGTACTTC. Protein translation: CASSLTGYYEQYF.